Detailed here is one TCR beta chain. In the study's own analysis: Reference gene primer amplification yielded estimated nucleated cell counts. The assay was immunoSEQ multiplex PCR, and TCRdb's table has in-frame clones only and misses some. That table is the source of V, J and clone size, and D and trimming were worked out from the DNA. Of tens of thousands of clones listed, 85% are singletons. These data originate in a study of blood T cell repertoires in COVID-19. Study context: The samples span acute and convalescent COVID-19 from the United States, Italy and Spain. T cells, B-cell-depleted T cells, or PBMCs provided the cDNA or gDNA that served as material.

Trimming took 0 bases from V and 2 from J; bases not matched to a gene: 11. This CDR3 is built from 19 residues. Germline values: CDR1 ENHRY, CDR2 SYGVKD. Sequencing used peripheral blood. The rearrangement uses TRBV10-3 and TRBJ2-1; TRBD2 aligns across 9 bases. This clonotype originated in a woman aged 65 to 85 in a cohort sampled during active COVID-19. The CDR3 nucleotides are TGTGCCATCAGTGAGTCTGGGGCTAGCGGGAAGAGAACCTACAATGAGCAGTTCTTC. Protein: CAISESGASGKRTYNEQFF.